Below are 20 T cell receptor beta chains sequenced from a single sample in a study of T cells in Graves' hyperthyroidism and ophthalmopathy. RNA transcripts gave rise to amplified TCR beta CDR3 regions. HTBI primers were the set used in a first-round RT-PCR of the TCR CDR3. TCRdb called the multiplex PCR reads again in MiXCR, with one record for every CDR3 protein. Of about 700,000 distinct CDR3 sequences detected, about 14% appear once; the ten largest clones hold 10% to 13%. The sequencing sample was made of blood. All receptors derive from a woman younger than 30 with Graves' hyperthyroidism.

The rearrangement joins TRBV5-1 to TRBJ1-5; D is undetermined. Germline V CDR1 and CDR2: SGHRS, YFSETQ. Trimming pared 0 bases from V and 3 bases from J, leaving 7 bases between. The CDR3 contains 14 residues. The CDR3 nucleotides read TGCGCCAGCAGCTTGGACGGCGACAATCAGCCCCAGCATTTT. Its protein is CASSLDGDNQPQHF.

This clonotype occurred many times. The chain recombines TRBV30 with TRBJ1-2; D may be TRBD1 (6 bases). The CDR3 length is 13 residues. With 2 bases removed from V and 8 bases from J, the gap between germline ends came to 15 bases. Germline CDR1 and CDR2: GTSNPN and SVGIG (reference sequence). This CDR3 reads CAWSLGQYWGYTF. CDR3 nucleotides: TGTGCCTGGAGTTTAGGACAGTACTGGGGCTACACCTTC.

This clonotype was observed a few times. V gene TRBV27 combines with J gene TRBJ1-2; the match to TRBD1 covers 8 bases. J gave up 1 base and V 3 bases, and 10 bases lay outside the gene matches. CDR1 is MNHEY, CDR2 SMNVEV, per germline (reference sequence). The CDR3 extends over 17 amino acids. The DNA for the CDR3 is TGTGCCAGCAGTTTCAGACAGGGGCCCCGAATTAACTATGGCTACACCTTC. Its translation is CASSFRQGPRINYGYTF.

This chain uses TRBV7-2 with TRBJ1-4; D gene ambiguous. Germline loops: CDR1 SGHTA, CDR2 FQGNSA. Between the trimmed V and J ends, which lost 4 bases and 3 bases, there was a span of 9 bases. The CDR3 has 14 residues. The CDR3 coding sequence is TGTGCCAGCAGCTACAGAGGTCCTAATGAAAAACTGTTTTTT. Residues: CASSYRGPNEKLFF.

This clonotype was seen only a few times. V gene TRBV20-1 combines with J gene TRBJ2-3; 11 bases agree with TRBD2. J lost 2 bases, V lost 3 bases, and 7 bases had no gene match. The CDR3 extends over 16 amino acids. The germline V gene encodes CDR1 DFQATT and CDR2 SNEGSKA (reference sequence). Here the CDR3 reads CSASVSGRVFTDTQYF. CDR3 bases: TGCAGTGCTAGTGTTAGCGGGAGGGTTTTCACAGATACGCAGTATTTT.

The gene calls are TRBV11-2 and TRBJ1-1; the D gene is possibly TRBD1 (5 bases). V was pared by 1 base and J by 10 bases, with 34 bases between. The CDR3 spans 20 residues. Germline V gene data show CDR1 as SGHAT and CDR2 as FQNNGV. This CDR3 is CASSLGRLTRGRGSGRVAFF. In nucleotides, the CDR3 is TGTGCCAGCAGCTTAGGGCGGTTGACGAGGGGTCGAGGATCAGGTCGGGTAGCTTTCTTT.

This clonotype was seen repeatedly, ten times or more. The DNA of the CDR3 is TGTGCCAGCTCACCACCGAGAGGACCCTACAATGAGCAGTTCTTC. Translated: CASSPPRGPYNEQFF. The chain is built from TRBV18 and TRBJ2-1, with no clear D. Germline V lookup: CDR1 KGHSH, CDR2 LQKENI. This CDR3 spans 15 amino acids. Trimming left V 0 bases short and J 2 bases short, with 8 bases between.

This clonotype was counted ten times or more. The V call is TRBV5-4, the J call TRBJ2-3; possibly TRBD1 or TRBD2 for D (5 bases each). The CDR3 covers 16 residues. Trimming removed 4 bases from V and 2 bases from J, with 17 bases in between. Per germline, CDR1 SGHNT and CDR2 YYREEE (reference sequence). The CDR3 DNA follows: TGTGCCAGCAGCACCGGGACGTCCCACTCCACAGATACGCAGTATTTT. Residues: CASSTGTSHSTDTQYF. Variable domain in full (rest from reference TRBV5-4 and TRBJ2-3): ETGVTQSPTHLIKTRGQQVTLRCSSQSGHNTVSWYQQALGQGPQFIFQYYREEENGRGNFPPRFSGLQFPNYSSELNVNALELDDSALYLCASSTGTSHSTDTQYFGPGTRLTVL.

This clonotype was counted only a few times. This rearrangement joins TRBV6-1 to TRBJ1-1; 7 bases are a match to TRBD1. This CDR3 has 14 residues. CDR1 is MNHNS, CDR2 SASEGT, per germline. Trimming at V came to 6 bases and at J to 3 bases, leaving 7 bases not matched to a gene. The CDR3 DNA reads TGTGCCAGCAGATACCGGGACAGATACACTGAAGCTTTCTTT. Its translation: CASRYRDRYTEAFF.

V and J are TRBV20-1 and TRBJ2-4, with D unclear. This CDR3 is 18 amino acids long. V lost 0 bases to trimming and J lost 0 bases, with 18 bases between them. The germline CDR1 and CDR2 sequences are DFQATT and SNEGSKA (reference sequence). The CDR3 loop reads CSARDPDSPLLAKNIQYF. CDR3 coding DNA: TGCAGTGCTAGAGACCCTGACTCTCCATTACTAGCCAAAAACATTCAGTACTTC.

The sample holds many counts of this clonotype. The CDR3 DNA follows: TGTGCCAGCAGTTCTCAGGATACAGGGCCTGAAGCTTTCTTT. Amino acid sequence: CASSSQDTGPEAFF. The gene calls are TRBV27 and TRBJ1-1; TRBD1 might be the D (6 bases). The CDR3 length is 14 residues. Per the germline V gene, CDR1 is MNHEY and CDR2 is SMNVEV (reference sequence). The germline V and J ends were trimmed by 4 bases and 6 bases, with 15 bases remaining between them.

This clonotype has just one count. The chain is built from TRBV10-1 and TRBJ2-3; D possibly corresponds to TRBD1 (6 bases). The end of the DNA fits TRBJ1-5 better, so the J call may be wrong. The germline gives CDR1 WNHNN, CDR2 SYGVQD (reference sequence). The CDR3 runs to 11 residues. This chain's CDR3 is CAGGHTDTQHF. The DNA for the CDR3 is TGCGCCGGGGGGCACACAGATACGCAGCATTTT.

This clonotype was detected many times. The J gene is TRBJ2-6, the V gene TRBV6-2 or TRBV6-3; TRBD2 matches at 8 bases. Germline loops: CDR1 MNHEY, CDR2 SVGEGT. The trim removed 5 bases at V and 2 bases at J, leaving 8 bases unmatched. This CDR3 region has 17 residues. The CDR3 region has the DNA TGTGCCAGCAGTACACTAGCGGTGATAACTGGGGCCAACGTCCTGACTTTC. Its protein is CASSTLAVITGANVLTF.

This clonotype came up a few times. The CDR3 loop reads CASSQGQGSSEQYF. Here the CDR3 DNA reads TGTGCCAGCAGCCAAGGGCAGGGTTCATCCGAGCAGTACTTC. The chain is built from TRBV3-1 and TRBJ2-7; D is possibly TRBD1 (5 bases). CDR1 is LGHDT, CDR2 YNNKEL, per germline (reference sequence). V lost 1 base and J lost 6, with 13 bases in between. The CDR3 has 14 residues.

This clonotype was seen ten or more times. The chain is built from TRBV14 and TRBJ1-2; tentatively, D is TRBD1 (5 bases). Germline V gene sequence: CDR1 SGHDN, CDR2 FVKESK. The CDR3 has 12 residues. Trimming removed 4 bases from V and 3 bases from J, with 6 bases in between. DNA of the CDR3: TGTGCCAGCAGCCGCAGGGACTATGGCTACACCTTC. Its protein product is CASSRRDYGYTF.

This chain uses TRBV14 with TRBJ2-1, with 9 bases that match TRBD2. This CDR3 has 18 amino acids. Germline CDR1 SGHDN, CDR2 FVKESK. The V segment lost 1 base and the J segment 2 bases; nucleotides outside the gene matches: 9. The chain's CDR3 is CASSQGLAGKSTYNEQFF. CDR3 DNA sequence: TGTGCCAGCAGCCAAGGGCTAGCGGGAAAGTCTACCTACAATGAGCAGTTCTTC.

Concerning this clonotype itself: The junction and the germline gene differ at one end; a read error may be behind it. The chain has TRBV10-3 and TRBJ2-1; D might be TRBD1 or TRBD2, each matching 5 bases. Per the germline V gene, CDR1 is ENHRY and CDR2 is SYGVKD. The CDR3 has 15 amino acids. CDR3 sequence: CAISDEGPAYSEQFF. Written as DNA, the CDR3 is TGTGCCATCAGTGATGAGGGACCAGCCTACAGTGAGCAGTTCTTC.

The gene calls are TRBV30 and TRBJ2-3, with 8 bases identical to TRBD2. Germline trimming cut 5 bases from V and 2 bases from J; bases unmatched to any gene: 6. Germline assignment: CDR1 GTSNPN and CDR2 SVGIG (reference sequence). The CDR3 totals 14 residues. CDR3 in DNA: TGTGCCTGGGGTACTAGCGGCCCCACAGATACGCAGTATTTT. Translation: CAWGTSGPTDTQYF.

This clonotype was counted at least ten times. The V call is TRBV20-1, the J call TRBJ2-7; no definite D call. The V gene lost 0 bases and the J gene lost 3 bases, with 9 bases spanning the gap. CDR1 and CDR2 from the germline V gene are DFQATT and SNEGSKA (reference sequence). The CDR3 consists of 13 residues. CDR3 nucleotides: TGCAGTGCTAGAGAGCGAACCGACTACGAGCAGTACTTC. As protein: CSARERTDYEQYF.

This clonotype occurred once. The genes are TRBV19 and TRBJ2-5; D could derive from TRBD1 or TRBD2 (5 bases each). The CDR3 contains 14 residues. V was trimmed by 3 bases and J by 1 base, leaving 9 bases between them. Looked up from germline, CDR1 is LNHDA and CDR2 is SQIVND (reference sequence). The CDR3, as DNA: TGTGCCAGTAGTATTCCCGGGACCCAAGAGACCCAGTACTTC. Its protein product is CASSIPGTQETQYF.